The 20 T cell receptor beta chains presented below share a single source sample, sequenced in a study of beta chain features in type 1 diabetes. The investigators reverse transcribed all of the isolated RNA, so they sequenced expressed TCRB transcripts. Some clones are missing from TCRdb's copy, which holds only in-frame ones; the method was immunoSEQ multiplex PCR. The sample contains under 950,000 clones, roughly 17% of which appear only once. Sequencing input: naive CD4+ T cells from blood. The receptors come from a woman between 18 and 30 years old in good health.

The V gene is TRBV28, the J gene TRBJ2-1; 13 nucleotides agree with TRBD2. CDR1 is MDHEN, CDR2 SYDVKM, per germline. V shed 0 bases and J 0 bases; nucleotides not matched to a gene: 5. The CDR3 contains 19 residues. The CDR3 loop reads CASSLWGLAGTFSYNEQFF. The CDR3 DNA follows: TGTGCCAGCAGTTTATGGGGACTAGCGGGAACATTCTCCTACAATGAGCAGTTCTTC. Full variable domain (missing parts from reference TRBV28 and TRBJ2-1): DVKVTQSSRYLVKRTGEKVFLECVQDMDHENMFWYRQDPGLGLRLIYFSYDVKMKEKGDIPEGYSVSREKKERFSLILESASTNQTSMYLCASSLWGLAGTFSYNEQFFGPGTRLTVL.

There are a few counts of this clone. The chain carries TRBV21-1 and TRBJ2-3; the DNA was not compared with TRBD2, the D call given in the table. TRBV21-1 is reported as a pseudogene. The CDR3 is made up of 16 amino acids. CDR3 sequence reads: CASSKVGGASTDTQYF. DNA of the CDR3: TGTGCCAGCAGCAAAGTCGGCGGAGCTAGCACAGATACGCAGTATTTT.

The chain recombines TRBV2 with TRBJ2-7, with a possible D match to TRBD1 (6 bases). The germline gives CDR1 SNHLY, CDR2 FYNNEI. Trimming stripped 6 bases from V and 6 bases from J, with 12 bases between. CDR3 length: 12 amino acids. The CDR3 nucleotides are TGTGCCAGCAGGGAGACAGGTACCGAGCAGTACTTC. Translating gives CASRETGTEQYF.

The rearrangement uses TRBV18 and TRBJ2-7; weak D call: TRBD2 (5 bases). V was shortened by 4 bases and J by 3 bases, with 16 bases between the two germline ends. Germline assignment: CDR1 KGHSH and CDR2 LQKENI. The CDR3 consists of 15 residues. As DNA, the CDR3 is TGTGCCAGCTCACAAAACAGACTAACCCTCTACGAGCAGTACTTC. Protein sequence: CASSQNRLTLYEQYF.

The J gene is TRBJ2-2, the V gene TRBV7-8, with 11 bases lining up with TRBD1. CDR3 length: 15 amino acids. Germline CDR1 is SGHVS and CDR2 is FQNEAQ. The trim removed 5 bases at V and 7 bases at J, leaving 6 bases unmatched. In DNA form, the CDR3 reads TGTGCCAGCAGCCCTAGGACAGGGGGCTTCGGGGAGCTGTTTTTT. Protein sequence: CASSPRTGGFGELFF.

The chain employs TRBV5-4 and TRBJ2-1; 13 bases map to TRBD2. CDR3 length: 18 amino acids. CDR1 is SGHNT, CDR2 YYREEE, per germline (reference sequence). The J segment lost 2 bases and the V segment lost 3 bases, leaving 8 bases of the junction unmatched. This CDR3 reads CASSSRTSGSWAYNEQFF. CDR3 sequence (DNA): TGTGCCAGCAGCTCCCGGACTAGCGGGAGTTGGGCCTACAATGAGCAGTTCTTC.

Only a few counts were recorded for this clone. CDR3 sequence: CATSGWEGRNIQYF. The CDR3 DNA sequence: TGTGCCACCAGCGGGTGGGAGGGTCGAAACATTCAGTACTTC. The V call is TRBV15, the J call TRBJ2-4, with 7 bases fitting TRBD2. The CDR3 length is 14 residues. V lost 5 bases and J lost 6; bases outside the gene matches: 7. The germline gives CDR1 LNHNV, CDR2 YYDKDF (reference sequence).

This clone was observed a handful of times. The CDR3 DNA reads as TGTGCCAGCAGCGTAGAACTAGCGGGTGGGCTAGATACGCAGTATTTT. Residues: CASSVELAGGLDTQYF. J is TRBJ2-3 and V is TRBV9; 9 bases agree with TRBD2. Germline V gene lookup returns CDR1 SGDLS and CDR2 YYNGEE. The CDR3 loop spans 16 amino acids. V lost 0 bases and J lost 5; bases outside the gene matches: 7. The entire variable domain, with the rest obtained from reference TRBV9 and TRBJ2-3, is as follows: DSGVTQTPKHLITATGQRVTLRCSPRSGDLSVYWYQQSLDQGLQFLIQYYNGEERAKGNILERFSAQQFPDLHSELNLSSLELGDSALYFCASSVELAGGLDTQYFGPGTRLTVL.

CDR3 protein: CSVRMYNEQFF. The CDR3 DNA sequence: TGCAGCGTTCGGATGTACAATGAGCAGTTCTTC. This chain joins TRBV29-1 and TRBJ2-1; no firm D call. The CDR3 is 11 amino acids. V lost 5 bases to trimming and J lost 4 bases, with 6 bases between them. Germline CDR1 reads SQVTM; CDR2 reads ANQGSEA.

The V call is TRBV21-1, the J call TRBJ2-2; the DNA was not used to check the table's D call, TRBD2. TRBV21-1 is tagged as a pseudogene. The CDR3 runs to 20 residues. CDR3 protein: CASSSAIDLGLAGNTGELFF. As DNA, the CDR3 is TGTGCCAGCAGCAGCGCCATAGACTTGGGACTAGCGGGAAACACCGGGGAGCTGTTTTTT.

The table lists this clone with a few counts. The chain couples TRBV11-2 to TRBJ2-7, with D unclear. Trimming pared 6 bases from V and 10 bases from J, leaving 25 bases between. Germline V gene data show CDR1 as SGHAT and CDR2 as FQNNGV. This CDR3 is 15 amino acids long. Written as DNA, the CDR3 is TGTGCCAGCAGTCTAGGAAGGGCGGCTAGTTTATCTCAGTACTTC. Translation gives CASSLGRAASLSQYF.

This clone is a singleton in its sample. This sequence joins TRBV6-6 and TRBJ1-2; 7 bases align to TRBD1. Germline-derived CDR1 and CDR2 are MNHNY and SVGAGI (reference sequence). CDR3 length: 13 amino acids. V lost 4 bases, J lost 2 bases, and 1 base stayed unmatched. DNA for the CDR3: TGTGCCAGCAGTTGGGGACAGAACTATGGCTACACCTTC. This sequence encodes CASSWGQNYGYTF.

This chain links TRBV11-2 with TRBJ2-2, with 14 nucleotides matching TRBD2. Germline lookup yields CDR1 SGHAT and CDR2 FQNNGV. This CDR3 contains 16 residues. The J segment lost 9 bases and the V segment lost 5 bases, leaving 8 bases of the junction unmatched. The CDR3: CASSAGGTSGSRELFF. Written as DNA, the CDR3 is TGTGCCAGCAGCGCCGGCGGGACTAGCGGGAGCCGGGAGCTGTTTTTT. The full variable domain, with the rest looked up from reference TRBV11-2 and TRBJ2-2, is EAGVAQSPRYKIIEKRQSVAFWCNPISGHATLYWYQQILGQGPKLLIQFQNNGVVDDSQLPKDRFSAERLKGVDSTLKIQPAKLEDSAVYLCASSAGGTSGSRELFFGEGSRLTVL.

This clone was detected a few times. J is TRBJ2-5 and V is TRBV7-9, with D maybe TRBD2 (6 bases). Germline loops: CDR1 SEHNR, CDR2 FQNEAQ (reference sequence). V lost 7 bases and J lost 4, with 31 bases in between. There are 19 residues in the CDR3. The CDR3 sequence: CASIPARKGGSWVGETQYF. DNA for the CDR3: TGTGCCAGCATCCCCGCCAGAAAGGGAGGTTCTTGGGTCGGAGAGACCCAGTACTTC. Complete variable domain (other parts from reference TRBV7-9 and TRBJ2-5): DTGVSQNPRHKITKRGQNVTFRCDPISEHNRLYWYRQTLGQGPEFLTYFQNEAQLEKSRLLSDRFSAERPKGSFSTLEIQRTEQGDSAMYLCASIPARKGGSWVGETQYFGPGTRLLVL.

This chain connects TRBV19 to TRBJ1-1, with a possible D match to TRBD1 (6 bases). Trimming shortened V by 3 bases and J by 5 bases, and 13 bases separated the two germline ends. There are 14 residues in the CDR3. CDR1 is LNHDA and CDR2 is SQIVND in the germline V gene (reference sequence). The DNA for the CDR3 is TGTGCCAGTAGTATCGGACAGAGGGTGACTGAAGCTTTCTTT. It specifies CASSIGQRVTEAFF.

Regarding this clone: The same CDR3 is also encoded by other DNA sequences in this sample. The CDR3 bases are TGTGCCAGCTCACCAGGGCAGAGCAATCAGCCCCAGCATTTT. Translated: CASSPGQSNQPQHF. The chain carries TRBV18 and TRBJ1-5; D uncertain. The CDR3 loop spans 14 amino acids. The germline V and J ends were trimmed by 2 bases and 1 base, with 6 bases remaining between them. CDR1 and CDR2 from the germline V gene are KGHSH and LQKENI.

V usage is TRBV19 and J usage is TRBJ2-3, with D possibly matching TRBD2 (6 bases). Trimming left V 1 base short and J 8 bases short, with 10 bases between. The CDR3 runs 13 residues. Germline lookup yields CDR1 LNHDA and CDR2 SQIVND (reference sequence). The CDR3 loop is CASSIATSRTQYF. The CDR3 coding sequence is TGTGCCAGTAGTATAGCGACTAGTCGTACGCAGTATTTT. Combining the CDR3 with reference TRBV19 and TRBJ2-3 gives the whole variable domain DGGITQSPKYLFRKEGQNVTLSCEQNLNHDAMYWYRQDPGQGLRLIYYSQIVNDFQKGDIAEGYSVSREKKESFPLTVTSAQKNPTAFYLCASSIATSRTQYFGPGTRLTVL.

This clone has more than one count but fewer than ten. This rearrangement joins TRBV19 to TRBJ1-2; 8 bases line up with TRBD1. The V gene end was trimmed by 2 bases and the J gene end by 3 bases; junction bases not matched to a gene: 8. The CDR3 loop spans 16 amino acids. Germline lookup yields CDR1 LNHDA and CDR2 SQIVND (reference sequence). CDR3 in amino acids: CASSIRPGGADYGYTF. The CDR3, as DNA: TGTGCCAGTAGTATACGGCCAGGGGGCGCGGACTATGGCTACACCTTC.

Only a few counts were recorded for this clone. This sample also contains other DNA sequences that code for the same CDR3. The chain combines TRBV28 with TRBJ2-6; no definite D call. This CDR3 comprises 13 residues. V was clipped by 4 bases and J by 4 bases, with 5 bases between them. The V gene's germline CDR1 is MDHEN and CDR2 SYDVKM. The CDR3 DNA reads TGTGCCAGCAGTTCTCCAGGGGCCAACGTCCTGACTTTC. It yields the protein CASSSPGANVLTF. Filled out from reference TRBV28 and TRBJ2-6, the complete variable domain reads DVKVTQSSRYLVKRTGEKVFLECVQDMDHENMFWYRQDPGLGLRLIYFSYDVKMKEKGDIPEGYSVSREKKERFSLILESASTNQTSMYLCASSSPGANVLTFGAGSRLTVL.

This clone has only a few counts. The CDR3 is CASSPGDRAHNEQFF. The CDR3 DNA is TGCGCCAGCAGCCCCGGGGACAGGGCCCACAATGAGCAGTTCTTC. The chain employs TRBV4-3 and TRBJ2-1; 9 positions match TRBD1. The CDR3 is made up of 15 amino acids. V was clipped by 4 bases and J by 5 bases; unmatched bases: 6. In germline, CDR1 is LGHNA, CDR2 YSLEER.